This T cell receptor beta chain appears in the sequencing data of a study of identical twins. V lost 0 bases and J 4 bases, leaving 7 bases between the germline ends. Germline lookup yields CDR1 SEHNR and CDR2 FQNEAQ (reference sequence). CDR3 size: 13 residues. This clonotype occurred many times. Antigen: not known. Template switching added a universal primer site, and cDNA bore unique molecular identifiers. One entry per CDR3 protein, called by TCRdb with MiXCR from the 5' RACE reads. The sample carries about 570,000 distinct CDR3 sequences, roughly 9.9% recorded once. Everyone who donated was a healthy Caucasian. Study outcomes and limitations: The analysis was cross-sectional rather than longitudinal within donors.

These same records also appear under a second study, on yellow fever vaccine responses in identical twins. That paper notes: It has been reported that, in twins, the vaccine T cell response seemed partly convergent and partly personalized.

Sequenced: PBMCs. The V gene is TRBV7-9, the J gene TRBJ2-7; unclear D gene. This receptor was identified in a young woman in good health. The CDR3 DNA reads TGTGCCAGCAGCTTAGCCGCCGATTACGAGCAGTACTTC. Translated: CASSLAADYEQYF.